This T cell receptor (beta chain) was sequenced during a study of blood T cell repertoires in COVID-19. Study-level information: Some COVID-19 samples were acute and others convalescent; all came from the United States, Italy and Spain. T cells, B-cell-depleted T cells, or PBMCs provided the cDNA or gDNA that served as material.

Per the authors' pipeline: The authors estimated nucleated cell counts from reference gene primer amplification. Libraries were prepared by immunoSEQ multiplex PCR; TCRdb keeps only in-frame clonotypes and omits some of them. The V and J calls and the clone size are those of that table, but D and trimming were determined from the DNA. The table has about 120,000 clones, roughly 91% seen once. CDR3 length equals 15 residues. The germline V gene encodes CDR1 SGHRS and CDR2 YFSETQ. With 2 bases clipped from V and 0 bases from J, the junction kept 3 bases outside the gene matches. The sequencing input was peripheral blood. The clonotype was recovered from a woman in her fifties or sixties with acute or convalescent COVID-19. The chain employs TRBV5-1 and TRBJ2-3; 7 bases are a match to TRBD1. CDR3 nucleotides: TGCGCCAGCAGCTTAAGGGGGCCCAGCACAGATACGCAGTATTTT. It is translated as CASSLRGPSTDTQYF.